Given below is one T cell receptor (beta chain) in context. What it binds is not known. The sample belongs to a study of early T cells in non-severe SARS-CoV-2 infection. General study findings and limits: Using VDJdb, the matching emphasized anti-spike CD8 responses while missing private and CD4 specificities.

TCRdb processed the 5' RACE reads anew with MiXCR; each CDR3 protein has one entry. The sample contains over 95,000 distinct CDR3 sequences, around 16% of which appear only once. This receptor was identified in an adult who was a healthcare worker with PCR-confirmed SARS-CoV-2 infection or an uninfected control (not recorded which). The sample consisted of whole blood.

CDR3 sequence (DNA): TGTGCCAGCAGCCAAAAGATTGGCGGGGGGGCGGGAGATACGCAGTATTTT. Amino acids: CASSQKIGGGAGDTQYF. This chain links TRBV4-2 with TRBJ2-3; 9 bases fit TRBD2. CDR1 is LGHNA, CDR2 YNFKEQ, per germline. The CDR3 is 17 residues long. Germline trimming cut 2 bases from V and 5 bases from J; bases unmatched to any gene: 11.